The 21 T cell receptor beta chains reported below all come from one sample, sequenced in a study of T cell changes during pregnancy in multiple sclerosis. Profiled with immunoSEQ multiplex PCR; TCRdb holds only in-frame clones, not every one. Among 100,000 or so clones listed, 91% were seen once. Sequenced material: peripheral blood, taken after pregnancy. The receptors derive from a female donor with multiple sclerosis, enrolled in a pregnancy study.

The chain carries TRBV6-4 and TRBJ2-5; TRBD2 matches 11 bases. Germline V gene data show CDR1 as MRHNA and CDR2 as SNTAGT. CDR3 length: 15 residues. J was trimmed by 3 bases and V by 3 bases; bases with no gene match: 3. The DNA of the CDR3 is TGTGCCAGCAGTGAGCTAGCGGGGGGTAAAGAGACCCAGTACTTC. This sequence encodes CASSELAGGKETQYF.

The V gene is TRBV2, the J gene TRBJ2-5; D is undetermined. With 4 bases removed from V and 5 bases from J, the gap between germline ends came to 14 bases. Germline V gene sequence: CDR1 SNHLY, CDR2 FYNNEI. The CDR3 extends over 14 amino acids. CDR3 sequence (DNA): TGTGCCAGCAGTGTGACACCGCCCCGGGAGACCCAGTACTTC. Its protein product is CASSVTPPRETQYF. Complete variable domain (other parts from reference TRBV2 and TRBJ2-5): EPEVTQTPSHQVTQMGQEVILRCVPISNHLYFYWYRQILGQKVEFLVSFYNNEISEKSEIFDDQFSVERPDGSNFTLKIRSTKLEDSAMYFCASSVTPPRETQYFGPGTRLLVL.

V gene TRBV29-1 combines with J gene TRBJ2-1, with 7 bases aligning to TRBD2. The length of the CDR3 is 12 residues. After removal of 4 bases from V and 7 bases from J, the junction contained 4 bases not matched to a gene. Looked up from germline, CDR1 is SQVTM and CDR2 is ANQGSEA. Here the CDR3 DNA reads TGCAGCGTTGGTAGGGGAGGGAATGAGCAGTTCTTC. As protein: CSVGRGGNEQFF.

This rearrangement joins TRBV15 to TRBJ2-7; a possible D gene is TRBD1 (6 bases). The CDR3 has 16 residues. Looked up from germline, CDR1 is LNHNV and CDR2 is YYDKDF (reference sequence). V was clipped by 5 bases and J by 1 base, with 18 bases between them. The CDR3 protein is CATSPRLDSSSYEQYF. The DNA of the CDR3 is TGTGCCACCAGCCCTCGGCTGGACAGTTCTTCCTACGAGCAGTACTTC.

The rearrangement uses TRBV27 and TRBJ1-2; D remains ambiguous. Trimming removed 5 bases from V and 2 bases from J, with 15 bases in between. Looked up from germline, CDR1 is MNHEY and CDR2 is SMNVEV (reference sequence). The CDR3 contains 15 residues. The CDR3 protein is CASSLSGSPNYGYTF. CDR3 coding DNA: TGTGCCAGCAGTCTCAGCGGGTCTCCAAACTATGGCTACACCTTC.

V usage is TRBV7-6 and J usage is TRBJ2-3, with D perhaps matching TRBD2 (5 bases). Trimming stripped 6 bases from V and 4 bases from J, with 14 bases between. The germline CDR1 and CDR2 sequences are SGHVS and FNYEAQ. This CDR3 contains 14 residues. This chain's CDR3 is CASRRDMSADTQYF. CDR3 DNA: TGTGCCAGCAGACGGGATATGAGCGCAGATACGCAGTATTTT.

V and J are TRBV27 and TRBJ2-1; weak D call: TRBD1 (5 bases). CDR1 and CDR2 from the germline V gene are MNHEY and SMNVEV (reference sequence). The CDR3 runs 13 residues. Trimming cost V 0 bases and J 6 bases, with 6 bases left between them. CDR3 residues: CASSLSDINEQFF. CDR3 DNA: TGTGCCAGCAGTTTATCGGACATCAATGAGCAGTTCTTC.

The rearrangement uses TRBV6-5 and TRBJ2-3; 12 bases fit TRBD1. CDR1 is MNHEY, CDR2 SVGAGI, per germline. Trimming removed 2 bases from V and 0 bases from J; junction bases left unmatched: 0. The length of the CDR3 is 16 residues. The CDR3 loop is CASSYGTGGSTDTQYF. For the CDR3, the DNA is TGTGCCAGCAGTTACGGGACAGGGGGCAGCACAGATACGCAGTATTTT.

In nucleotides, the CDR3 is TGTGCCACCCGAGGGACAGGGGAAACCTACGAGCAGTACTTC. Protein sequence: CATRGTGETYEQYF. The chain combines TRBV25-1 with TRBJ2-7; 10 bases are a match to TRBD1. The germline V gene encodes CDR1 MGHDK and CDR2 SYGVNS. The ends lost 10 bases at V and 2 bases at J; junction bases unmatched: 8. CDR3 size: 14 residues.

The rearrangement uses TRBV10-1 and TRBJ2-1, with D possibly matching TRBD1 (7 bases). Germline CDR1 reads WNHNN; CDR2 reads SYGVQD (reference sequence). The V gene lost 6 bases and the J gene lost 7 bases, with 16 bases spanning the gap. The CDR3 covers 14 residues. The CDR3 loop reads CASSPVTGRNEQFF. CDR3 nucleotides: TGCGCCAGCAGCCCTGTGACAGGGAGGAATGAGCAGTTCTTC.

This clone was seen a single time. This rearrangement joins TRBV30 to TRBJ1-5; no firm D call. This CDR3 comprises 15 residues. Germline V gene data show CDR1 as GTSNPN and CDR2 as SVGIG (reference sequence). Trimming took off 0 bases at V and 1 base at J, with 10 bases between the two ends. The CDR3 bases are TGTGCCTGGAGTGTGGGAGCGAGGAGCAATCAGCCCCAGCATTTT. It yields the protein CAWSVGARSNQPQHF.

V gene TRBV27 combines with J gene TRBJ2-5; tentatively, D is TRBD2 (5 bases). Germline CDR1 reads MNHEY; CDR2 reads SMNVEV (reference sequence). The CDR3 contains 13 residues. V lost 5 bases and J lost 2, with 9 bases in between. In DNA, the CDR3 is TGTGCCAGCAGTAGGCTAGCTCAAGAGACCCAGTACTTC. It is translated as CASSRLAQETQYF.

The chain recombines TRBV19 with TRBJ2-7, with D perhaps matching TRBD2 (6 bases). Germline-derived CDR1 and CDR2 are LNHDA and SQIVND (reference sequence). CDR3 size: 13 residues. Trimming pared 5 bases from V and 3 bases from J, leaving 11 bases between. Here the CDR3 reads CASSFGLLYEQYF. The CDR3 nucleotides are TGTGCCAGTAGTTTTGGACTACTCTACGAGCAGTACTTC.

This chain's CDR3 is CASSEYYPVSSGNTIYF. The CDR3 nucleotides are TGTGCCAGCAGTGAATATTATCCCGTATCCTCTGGAAACACCATATATTTT. The gene calls are TRBV25-1 and TRBJ1-3, with unresolved D. The CDR3 is 17 amino acids. V lost 0 bases and J lost 0, with 12 bases in between. Germline V gives CDR1 MGHDK, CDR2 SYGVNS.

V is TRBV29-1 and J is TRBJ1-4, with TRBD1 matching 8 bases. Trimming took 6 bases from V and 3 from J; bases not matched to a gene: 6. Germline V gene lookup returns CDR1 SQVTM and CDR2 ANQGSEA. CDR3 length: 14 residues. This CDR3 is CSVIRQGSNEKLFF. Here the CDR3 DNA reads TGCAGCGTCATACGACAGGGGTCTAATGAAAAACTGTTTTTT.

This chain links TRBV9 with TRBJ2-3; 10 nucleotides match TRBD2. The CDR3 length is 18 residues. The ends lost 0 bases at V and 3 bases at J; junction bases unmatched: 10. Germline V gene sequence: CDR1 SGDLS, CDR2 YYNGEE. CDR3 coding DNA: TGTGCCAGCAGCGTAGCGACCATAGCGGGGGGAAGAACAGATACGCAGTATTTT. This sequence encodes CASSVATIAGGRTDTQYF.

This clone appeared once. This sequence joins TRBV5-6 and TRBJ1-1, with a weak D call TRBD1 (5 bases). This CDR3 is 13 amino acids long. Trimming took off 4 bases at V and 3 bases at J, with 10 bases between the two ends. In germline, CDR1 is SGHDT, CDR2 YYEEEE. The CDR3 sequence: CASSPTGHTEAFF. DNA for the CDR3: TGTGCCAGCAGCCCTACAGGACACACTGAAGCTTTCTTT.

In DNA, the CDR3 is TGCGCCAGCAGTGAAAGCGGGGGGGCTAATGAAAAACTGTTTTTT. It encodes CASSESGGANEKLFF. This sequence joins TRBV10-2 and TRBJ1-4; the D gene is possibly TRBD1 (5 bases). CDR1 is WSHSY and CDR2 is SAAADI in the germline V gene. The length of the CDR3 is 15 residues. V lost 3 bases and J 3 bases, leaving 11 bases between the germline ends.

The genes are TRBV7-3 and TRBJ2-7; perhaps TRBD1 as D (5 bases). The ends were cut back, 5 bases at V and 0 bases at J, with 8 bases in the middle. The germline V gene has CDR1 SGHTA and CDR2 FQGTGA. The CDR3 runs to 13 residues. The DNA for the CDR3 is TGTGCCAGCAGCCCAGGGCCCTCCTACGAGCAGTACTTC. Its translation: CASSPGPSYEQYF.

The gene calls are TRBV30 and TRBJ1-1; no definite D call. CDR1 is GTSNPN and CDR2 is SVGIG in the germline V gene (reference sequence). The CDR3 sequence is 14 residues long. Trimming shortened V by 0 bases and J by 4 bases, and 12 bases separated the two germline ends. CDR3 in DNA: TGTGCCTGGAGTGTACGAGGGAGGGCCACTGAAGCTTTCTTT. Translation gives CAWSVRGRATEAFF.

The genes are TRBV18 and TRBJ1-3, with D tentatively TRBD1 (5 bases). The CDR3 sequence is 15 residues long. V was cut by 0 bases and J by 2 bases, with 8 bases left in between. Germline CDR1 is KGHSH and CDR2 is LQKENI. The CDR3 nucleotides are TGTGCCAGCTCACCACCAGGGACTGCTGGAAACACCATATATTTT. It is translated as CASSPPGTAGNTIYF.